This T cell receptor beta chain was identified during a study of blood T cell repertoires in COVID-19. Study background: Samples taken during acute and convalescent COVID-19 were collected in the United States, Italy and Spain. Sources were T cells, B-cell-depleted T cells, or PBMCs; the material itself was cDNA or gDNA.

Under the authors' procedure: Amplified reference gene primers provided the basis for estimating nucleated cell counts. Sequencing was performed with immunoSEQ multiplex PCR; in TCRdb, only in-frame clones are kept and a portion is missing. V, J and clone size are those of that table, while D and trimming were read from the DNA. The table records fewer than 70,000 clones, 75% to 85% of them present only once. Sequenced: peripheral blood. This sequence originates from a man aged 50 or older with acute or convalescent COVID-19.

In DNA form, the CDR3 reads TGTGCCAGCAGCCTGACTAGCTCGGGGGAGCTGTTTTTT. It yields the protein CASSLTSSGELFF. This rearrangement joins TRBV12-3 or TRBV12-4 to TRBJ2-2; 7 bases line up with TRBD2. The CDR3 is made up of 13 amino acids. The V and J ends lost 6 bases and 8 bases, in that order; junction bases with no gene match: 6.